The 24 T cell receptor beta chains below come from one sample, sequenced in a study of CD8+ T cells in alopecia areata (dated by TCRdb to the late 2010s). Library generation was performed with the immunoSEQ multiplex PCR assay. For TCR sequencing, RNA was extracted from every sample and reverse transcribed into cDNA to serve as template. TCRdb re-hosts the immuneACCESS table, in-frame sequences only. Its copies lack some clones; in the studies checked, an unresolved V gene accounts for under half of them, and the cause for the rest is not known. Recorded for this sample are about 110,000 clones; roughly 84% of them occurred a single time. The top ten hold about 24% of the sample. The sample's time point label, decoded: around 22 weeks on oral tofacitinib. The sample's treatment or condition label, in plain terms: oral pan-JAK inhibitor, 5-10 mg twice daily. Sequencing used CD8+ T cells sorted from blood, obtained at week 24, from a patient treated with tofacitinib. The receptors derive from a human donor with alopecia areata.

This clone is medium-sized (0.01 to 0.1%) in the sample. This chain uses TRBV19 with TRBJ2-1, with TRBD2 matching over 14 bases. The V segment lost 3 bases and the J segment 13 bases; nucleotides outside the gene matches: 8. Looked up from germline, CDR1 is LNHDA and CDR2 is SQIVND (reference sequence). The CDR3 sequence is 15 residues long. CDR3 DNA: TGTGCCAGTAGTATGACTAGCGGGGGGGCCCATCGCCAGTTCTTC. Translating it yields CASSMTSGGAHRQFF. The full variable domain, its missing parts supplied by reference TRBV19 and TRBJ2-1, is DGGITQSPKYLFRKEGQNVTLSCEQNLNHDAMYWYRQDPGQGLRLIYYSQIVNDFQKGDIAEGYSVSREKKESFPLTVTSAQKNPTAFYLCASSMTSGGAHRQFFGPGTRLTVL.

This clone came up once. This sequence joins TRBV7-6 and TRBJ2-1; 7 bases fit TRBD2. CDR1 and CDR2 from the germline V gene are SGHVS and FNYEAQ. V was clipped by 4 bases and J by 7 bases; unmatched bases: 4. The CDR3 sequence is 13 residues long. The CDR3 DNA follows: TGTGCCAGCAGCTCCCGGGGAGGGAATGAGCAGTTCTTC. Residues: CASSSRGGNEQFF.

J is TRBJ2-6 and V is TRBV6-5, with TRBD1 identical over 9 bases. V was pared by 8 bases and J by 1 base, with 3 bases of the junction left unmatched. Germline V gives CDR1 MNHEY, CDR2 SVGAGI. This CDR3 is built from 15 residues. CDR3 sequence: CASGTGSSGANVLTF. The CDR3, as DNA: TGTGCCAGCGGGACAGGGTCATCTGGGGCCAACGTCCTGACTTTC.

The J gene is TRBJ1-2, the V gene TRBV4-3; a possible D gene is TRBD1 (5 bases). Trimming shortened V by 0 bases and J by 8 bases, and 16 bases separated the two germline ends. CDR3 size: 15 residues. CDR1 is LGHNA, CDR2 YSLEER, per germline. The CDR3 DNA reads as TGCGCCAGCAGCCAAGAAGGGGTCGGGGGAAGGGGCTACACCTTC. Its protein is CASSQEGVGGRGYTF.

As for this clone: Different DNA sequences within this sample yield the same CDR3. This chain joins TRBV9 and TRBJ1-5, with 10 nucleotides matching TRBD1. With V trimmed by 3 bases and J by 6 bases, 6 bases remained unmatched. The CDR3 is 15 amino acids. Germline CDR1 reads SGDLS; CDR2 reads YYNGEE. Here the CDR3 reads CASSGGTGAGQPQHF. The DNA for the CDR3 is TGTGCCAGCAGCGGGGGGACAGGGGCGGGTCAGCCCCAGCATTTT. Using reference TRBV9 and TRBJ1-5 for the parts outside the CDR3, the full variable domain is DSGVTQTPKHLITATGQRVTLRCSPRSGDLSVYWYQQSLDQGLQFLIQYYNGEERAKGNILERFSAQQFPDLHSELNLSSLELGDSALYFCASSGGTGAGQPQHFGDGTRLSIL.

The rearrangement links TRBV4-3 to TRBJ2-2; possibly TRBD2 for D (6 bases). Looked up from germline, CDR1 is LGHNA and CDR2 is YSLEER. There are 17 residues in the CDR3. Trimming left V 0 bases short and J 7 bases short, with 18 bases between. The CDR3 bases are TGCGCCAGCAGCCAAGACGGCAGGGCTTCCGGGAGCGGGGAGCTGTTTTTT. Protein product: CASSQDGRASGSGELFF.

The chain joins TRBV4-1 to TRBJ2-6, with no clear D. The germline V gene encodes CDR1 MGHRA and CDR2 YSYEKL. CDR3 size: 14 residues. Deletions cut 2 bases from V and 2 bases from J, with 4 bases between. The CDR3 DNA reads TGCGCCAGCAGCCAACATCCTGGGGCCAACGTCCTGACTTTC. Residues: CASSQHPGANVLTF.

This clone was counted a single time. V usage is TRBV4-1 and J usage is TRBJ2-5; D is possibly TRBD2 (7 bases). V was pared by 2 bases and J by 4 bases, with 20 bases between. The CDR3 length is 17 residues. Germline V gene lookup returns CDR1 MGHRA and CDR2 YSYEKL. The CDR3 sequence: CASSQRAGAILTETQYF. The CDR3 bases are TGCGCCAGCAGCCAACGTGCGGGGGCGATACTAACAGAGACCCAGTACTTC.

The V and J genes are TRBV4-3 and TRBJ1-1; D not resolved. This CDR3 is built from 14 residues. The germline gives CDR1 LGHNA, CDR2 YSLEER. The ends were cut back, 0 bases at V and 6 bases at J, with 11 bases in the middle. As DNA, the CDR3 is TGCGCCAGCAGCCAAGATCCGCGATATGCTGAAGCTTTCTTT. This sequence encodes CASSQDPRYAEAFF.

The chain employs TRBV14 and TRBJ2-4; the D call may be TRBD1 or TRBD2 (5 bases each). Germline-derived CDR1 and CDR2 are SGHDN and FVKESK. The CDR3 sequence is 12 residues long. V shed 1 base and J shed 7 bases, with 5 bases lying between them. The CDR3 bases are TGTGCCAGCAGCCAAGGGGGGAACATTCAGTACTTC. Translation: CASSQGGNIQYF.

This clone was counted a single time. This chain's CDR3 is CASSQDPEGSSGANVLTF. CDR3 bases: TGCGCCAGCAGCCAAGATCCGGAGGGGAGCTCTGGGGCCAACGTCCTGACTTTC. The rearrangement uses TRBV4-3 and TRBJ2-6, with D possibly matching TRBD2 (6 bases). The CDR3 covers 18 residues. The germline V gene has CDR1 LGHNA and CDR2 YSLEER. Trimming pared 0 bases from V and 0 bases from J, leaving 12 bases between.

This chain connects TRBV30 to TRBJ2-7; TRBD1 might be the D (5 bases). V was clipped by 0 bases and J by 4 bases, with 7 bases between them. Germline V lookup: CDR1 GTSNPN, CDR2 SVGIG (reference sequence). The CDR3 spans 12 residues. CDR3 bases: TGTGCCTGGAGTGTTTCAGGGTACGAGCAGTACTTC. This gives the protein CAWSVSGYEQYF.

This clone was picked up one time. The chain has TRBV27 and TRBJ1-5; D may be TRBD1 (5 bases). CDR1 and CDR2 from the germline V gene are MNHEY and SMNVEV (reference sequence). The CDR3 is 15 amino acids. Trimming removed 1 base at V and 2 bases at J, with 9 bases between. Here the CDR3 DNA reads TGTGCCAGCAGTTTATGGGGGGTAGGCAATCAGCCCCAGCATTTT. This gives the protein CASSLWGVGNQPQHF.

The rearrangement joins TRBV25-1 to TRBJ2-5; D may be TRBD1 or TRBD2 (5 bases each). The J call is in doubt because the DNA end fits TRBJ2-7 better. CDR3 length: 13 amino acids. Germline V gene lookup returns CDR1 MGHDK and CDR2 SYGVNS. For the CDR3, the DNA is TGTGCCAGCTGGGGTTGGGGGTCGTACGAGCAGTACTTC. Translated, it gives CASWGWGSYEQYF.

The V call is TRBV4-3, the J call TRBJ2-5; no firm D call. The CDR3 runs to 14 residues. CDR1 is LGHNA, CDR2 YSLEER, per germline. V was shortened by 4 bases and J by 6 bases, with 15 bases between the two germline ends. The CDR3 loop reads CASSLSRGSQTQYF. The CDR3 nucleotides read TGCGCCAGCAGCCTCTCCCGCGGCTCCCAGACCCAGTACTTC.

This rearrangement joins TRBV11-2 to TRBJ2-7; no firm D call. This CDR3 is 13 amino acids long. The germline CDR1 and CDR2 sequences are SGHAT and FQNNGV. The V end was cut by 7 bases, the J end by 0 bases, with 10 bases between. The CDR3 coding sequence is TGTGCCAGCACCAGCTGGAGCTCCTACGAGCAGTACTTC. This encodes CASTSWSSYEQYF.

The chain carries TRBV19 and TRBJ1-1, with 10 nucleotides matching TRBD1. The CDR3 has 14 amino acids. Per germline, CDR1 LNHDA and CDR2 SQIVND (reference sequence). J lost 4 bases, V lost 5 bases, and 4 bases had no gene match. CDR3 nucleotides: TGTGCCAGTAGTCTCCGGACAGGGGGCACTGAAGCTTTCTTT. Its translation is CASSLRTGGTEAFF.

This sequence joins TRBV6-5 and TRBJ2-5; weak D call: TRBD2 (7 bases). Germline V lookup: CDR1 MNHEY, CDR2 SVGAGI. The CDR3 is 13 residues long. The ends were cut back, 7 bases at V and 5 bases at J, with 14 bases in the middle. As DNA, the CDR3 is TGTGCCAGCATTGGGGGGGCTGGGGAGACCCAGTACTTC. Its protein is CASIGGAGETQYF.

The gene calls are TRBV23-1 and TRBJ1-4; D remains unclear. TRBV23-1 is known as an ORF, though its function is uncertain. V lost 2 bases and J lost 0, with 4 bases in between. The CDR3 consists of 14 residues. CDR3: CASSQVATNEKLFF. In DNA, the CDR3 is TGCGCCAGCAGTCAAGTCGCAACTAATGAAAAACTGTTTTTT.

The rearrangement uses TRBV5-1 and TRBJ2-2, with D maybe TRBD1 (6 bases). Looked up from germline, CDR1 is SGHRS and CDR2 is YFSETQ. The CDR3 is made up of 18 amino acids. V lost 0 bases, J lost 2 bases, and 17 bases lay in between. The CDR3 is CASSLEWGVGANTGELFF. The CDR3 DNA reads TGCGCCAGCAGCTTGGAATGGGGAGTGGGGGCCAACACCGGGGAGCTGTTTTTT.

The chain recombines TRBV30 with TRBJ2-6; D is possibly TRBD1 (6 bases). The CDR3 contains 15 residues. V lost 0 bases, J lost 3 bases, and 9 bases lay in between. Germline CDR1 GTSNPN, CDR2 SVGIG (reference sequence). The DNA of the CDR3 is TGTGCCTGGAGTGTTACAGGGCTTGGGGCCAACGTCCTGACTTTC. This gives the protein CAWSVTGLGANVLTF. The full variable domain, completed using reference TRBV30 and TRBJ2-6, is SQTIHQWPATLVQPVGSPLSLECTVEGTSNPNLYWYRQAAGRGLQLLFYSVGIGQISSEVPQNLSASRPQDRQFILSSKKLLLSDSGFYLCAWSVTGLGANVLTFGAGSRLTVL.

There are a few counts of this clone. The sample holds other DNA sequences that translate to the same CDR3. V is TRBV4-1 and J is TRBJ2-1; 7 nucleotides align to TRBD2. CDR3 length: 15 amino acids. Germline V CDR1 and CDR2: MGHRA, YSYEKL. Trimming took 4 bases from V and 1 from J; bases not matched to a gene: 4. The CDR3 region is CASSLSGGSYNEQFF. Here the CDR3 DNA reads TGCGCCAGCAGCCTCTCCGGGGGGTCCTACAATGAGCAGTTCTTC.

The V and J genes are TRBV7-2 and TRBJ2-3; no definite D call. Germline V gives CDR1 SGHTA, CDR2 FQGNSA. The CDR3 covers 15 residues. The ends were cut back, 1 base at V and 0 bases at J, with 8 bases in the middle. The CDR3 DNA reads TGTGCCAGCAGCTTAGGATGGTGGAGCACAGATACGCAGTATTTT. It is translated as CASSLGWWSTDTQYF.

The chain combines TRBV6-5 with TRBJ1-4; D unresolved. V was trimmed by 2 bases and J by 5 bases, leaving 9 bases between them. CDR1 and CDR2 (germline): MNHEY, SVGAGI. The CDR3 totals 14 residues. The CDR3 reads CASSYVSANEKLFF. CDR3 in DNA: TGTGCCAGCAGTTACGTGTCAGCGAATGAAAAACTGTTTTTT.